Listed here are 3 T cell receptor beta chains from one sample, sequenced in a study of cytomegalovirus exposure and HLA in healthy donors. Both 60 Vbeta primers and 13 Jbeta primers went into the PCR. Assay: immunoSEQ multiplex PCR; the TCRdb copy retains only in-frame clones and omits some. The sample includes 170,000 or so clones, roughly 77% of them seen just once. The sequencing input was PBMCs. These receptors all stem from a woman between 45 and 65 years old in good health and CMV-seropositive.

The V gene is TRBV5-5, the J gene TRBJ1-2, with 8 nucleotides matching TRBD1. After removal of 2 bases from V and 2 bases from J, the junction contained 2 bases not matched to a gene. The germline V gene has CDR1 SGHKS and CDR2 YYEKEE (reference sequence). The CDR3 covers 14 residues. The CDR3 sequence: CASSFGTGNYGYTF. The CDR3 DNA reads TGTGCCAGCAGCTTCGGGACAGGCAACTATGGCTACACCTTC.

This rearrangement joins TRBV10-3 to TRBJ2-7, with 9 bases that match TRBD2. The trim removed 11 bases at V and 6 bases at J, leaving 11 bases unmatched. This CDR3 spans 13 amino acids. Germline V CDR1 and CDR2: ENHRY, SYGVKD. CDR3 sequence (DNA): TGTGCCCTTAAGCGGGAGGCCACTTCCGAGCAGTACTTC. Its protein product is CALKREATSEQYF.

The chain uses TRBV2 and TRBJ1-2; D is unresolved. CDR3 size: 15 residues. CDR1 is SNHLY and CDR2 is FYNNEI in the germline V gene. V was clipped by 2 bases and J by 6 bases, with 16 bases between them. The CDR3 DNA sequence: TGTGCCAGCAGTGAACTCCTGCCTCTATTGGATGGCTACACCTTC. This sequence encodes CASSELLPLLDGYTF.